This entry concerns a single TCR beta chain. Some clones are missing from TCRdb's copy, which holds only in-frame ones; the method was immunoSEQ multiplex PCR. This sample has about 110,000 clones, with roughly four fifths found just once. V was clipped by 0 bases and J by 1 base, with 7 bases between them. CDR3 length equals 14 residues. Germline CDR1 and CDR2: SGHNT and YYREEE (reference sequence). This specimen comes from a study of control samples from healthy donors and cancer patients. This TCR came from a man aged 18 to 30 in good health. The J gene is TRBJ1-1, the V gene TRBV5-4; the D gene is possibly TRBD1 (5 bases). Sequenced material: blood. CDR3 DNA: TGTGCCAGCAGCTTGGACGGACAGAACACTGAAGCTTTCTTT. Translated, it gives CASSLDGQNTEAFF.